The 5 T cell receptor beta chains given below trace back to one sample, sequenced in a study of blood T cell repertoires in COVID-19. Sequencing was performed with immunoSEQ multiplex PCR; in TCRdb, only in-frame clones are kept and a portion is missing. The sample lists some 100,000 clones, about nine tenths occurring once. The sample comprised peripheral blood. Source of these receptors: a human donor with active COVID-19. The donor label of this sample is uncertain.

V usage is TRBV28 and J usage is TRBJ1-2, with a weak D call TRBD1 (5 bases). The CDR3 runs 15 residues. Trimming shortened V by 3 bases and J by 4 bases, and 15 bases separated the two germline ends. The V gene's germline CDR1 is MDHEN and CDR2 SYDVKM. The CDR3 sequence: CASSFIPGPGYGYTF. For the CDR3, the DNA is TGTGCCAGCAGTTTTATCCCAGGGCCGGGCTATGGCTACACCTTC.

The genes are TRBV19 and TRBJ2-3; 8 bases match TRBD2. Germline-derived CDR1 and CDR2 are LNHDA and SQIVND (reference sequence). CDR3 length: 17 amino acids. Trimming cost V 1 base and J 2 bases; bases outside gene matches: 8. CDR3 protein: CASSIVDSGVDTDTQYF. For the CDR3, the DNA is TGTGCCAGTAGTATAGTGGATAGCGGGGTCGACACAGATACGCAGTATTTT. Combining the CDR3 with reference TRBV19 and TRBJ2-3 gives the whole variable domain DGGITQSPKYLFRKEGQNVTLSCEQNLNHDAMYWYRQDPGQGLRLIYYSQIVNDFQKGDIAEGYSVSREKKESFPLTVTSAQKNPTAFYLCASSIVDSGVDTDTQYFGPGTRLTVL.

This clone was seen once. This CDR3 is CASSLGTANTGELFF. CDR3 DNA sequence: TGTGCCAGCAGCTTAGGGACAGCAAACACCGGGGAGCTGTTTTTT. V gene TRBV7-6 combines with J gene TRBJ2-2; D perhaps matches TRBD1 (6 bases). Germline CDR1 is SGHVS and CDR2 is FNYEAQ. CDR3 length: 15 amino acids. V lost 1 base to trimming and J lost 2 bases, with 8 bases between them.

DNA for the CDR3: TGTGCCACCAGTGATCCAGGACTGAGAGGAGGGAATGAGCAGTTCTTC. Translated: CATSDPGLRGGNEQFF. The chain links TRBV24-1 to TRBJ2-1; D might be TRBD2 (6 bases). Germline loops: CDR1 KGHDR, CDR2 SFDVKD. CDR3 length equals 16 residues. The V end was cut by 3 bases, the J end by 7 bases, with 18 bases between.

The chain couples TRBV4-2 to TRBJ2-5; possibly TRBD2 for D (6 bases). Per the germline V gene, CDR1 is LGHNA and CDR2 is YNFKEQ. Trimming pared 3 bases from V and 10 bases from J, leaving 18 bases between. The CDR3 loop spans 14 amino acids. In nucleotides, the CDR3 is TGTGCCAGCAGCCAGCTCGAGGGACTTCCCGGCCAGTACTTC. Translation gives CASSQLEGLPGQYF.